The clone carrying this T cell receptor (beta chain) was found a few times. This sample was included in a study of blood T cell repertoires in COVID-19. Study background: Sites in the United States, Italy and Spain provided acute and convalescent COVID-19 samples.

Germline-derived CDR1 and CDR2 are MNHNY and SVGAGI (reference sequence). V was clipped by 4 bases and J by 0 bases; unmatched bases: 5. The CDR3 extends over 15 amino acids. In the original analysis: Cell counts per sample came from amplifying reference gene primers. The table came from immunoSEQ multiplex PCR; TCRdb's copy has only in-frame clones and leaves some out. That table furnishes V, J and clone size, whereas the DNA furnished D and trimming. The table has approximately 240,000 clones, roughly nine tenths seen once. Grouping used clinical history reported by participants in a survey and questionnaire.

This TCR derives from a woman aged 25-40 years with acute COVID-19. Sequenced input: PBMCs or T cells enriched from blood (not recorded which). The chain carries TRBV6-6 and TRBJ1-2, with 7 bases lining up with TRBD1. The CDR3 nucleotides are TGTGCCAGCAGTTCATACAGGGGTGCTAACTATGGCTACACCTTC. This encodes CASSSYRGANYGYTF.